The present T cell receptor (beta chain) was sequenced within a study of T cell responses to AZD1222 COVID-19 vaccine. Study-wide points: Distributed over spike, vaccine-associated CD4 TCRs predominated at 160-218 and 743-854. Baseline seropositivity occurred in only six AZD1222 recipients. A reported finding is that nearly half of spike-specific TCRs target unmutated variant regions.

Repertoires were generated with immunoSEQ multiplex PCR, while TCRdb's copy carries only in-frame clones and drops some. The repertoire holds some 150,000 clones, with 85% to 90% as singletons. Pooling of second doses given at about 4 or about 12 weeks was done. Deletions cut 6 bases from V and 4 bases from J, with 15 bases between. CDR1 is SNHLY and CDR2 is FYNNEI in the germline V gene. The CDR3 is 14 amino acids. As for this clone: The antigen is unknown.

V is TRBV2 and J is TRBJ1-2; maybe TRBD1 (6 bases). Source: peripheral blood, taken 28 days after the second AZD1222 dose. This TCR was sampled from an adult who received the AZD1222 COVID-19 vaccine. The CDR3 DNA sequence: TGTGCCAGCAGCGCTGGGGGCAACCTCTATGGCTACACCTTC. Its protein product is CASSAGGNLYGYTF.